This is a list of T cell receptor beta chains from one sample in a study of blood T cell repertoires in COVID-19. Measured with immunoSEQ multiplex PCR; TCRdb has only the in-frame clones, and not every one. This repertoire shows fewer than 350,000 clones, roughly 86% found once; its top ten account for approximately 10%. The source material was peripheral blood. The receptors stem from a man aged 40-49 years with active or convalescent COVID-19. Both conserved end residues are part of each CDR3. A D gene is named only where the DNA matches it firmly. Some rows mark clone size as missing; the rest say once, few, many or name a class of expanded clone.

TRBJ1-6,NA,TRBV27,13,NA,CASRGPYNSPLHF,TGTGCCAGCAGGGGGCCCTATAATTCACCCCTCCACTTT
TRBJ1-1,NA,TRBV28,16,NA,CASSEGGVAMNTEAFF,TGTGCCAGCAGTGAGGGGGGGGTTGCCATGAACACTGAAGCTTTCTTT
TRBJ1-2,NA,TRBV2,12,NA,CASSPEIGGYTF,TGTGCCAGCAGTCCCGAAATCGGTGGCTACACCTTC
TRBJ1-2,NA,TRBV12-3/TRBV12-4,11,NA,CASSFGGGYTF,TGTGCCAGCAGTTTTGGAGGGGGCTACACCTTC
TRBJ2-2,NA,TRBV30,12,NA,CAWNRITGELFF,TGTGCCTGGAACAGAATCACCGGGGAGCTGTTTTTT
TRBJ1-2,NA,TRBV6-5,13,NA,CASSRTANYGYTF,TGTGCCAGCAGTAGGACTGCTAACTATGGCTACACCTTC
TRBJ2-3,NA,TRBV5-4,14,once,CASSPETGGDTQYF,TGTGCCAGCAGCCCCGAGACAGGTGGGGATACGCAGTATTTT
TRBJ2-2,TRBD1,TRBV29-1,15,NA,CSVGWAGGNTGELFF,TGCAGCGTTGGGTGGGCAGGGGGGAACACCGGGGAGCTGTTTTTT
TRBJ2-7,NA,TRBV30,12,many,CAWSIAVYEQYF,TGTGCCTGGAGTATAGCGGTCTACGAGCAGTACTTC
TRBJ1-6,TRBD1,TRBV2,15,NA,CASSEQGQNNSPLHF,TGTGCCAGCAGTGAACAGGGACAGAATAATTCACCCCTCCACTTT
TRBJ2-7,TRBD2,TRBV5-1,17,NA,CASSLGPRTSGDLKQYF,TGCGCCAGCAGCTTGGGCCCTCGGACTAGCGGAGACTTGAAGCAGTACTTC
TRBJ2-3,NA,TRBV6-5,15,NA,CASKLSGSSTDTQYF,TGTGCCAGCAAACTTAGCGGCTCTAGCACAGATACGCAGTATTTT
TRBJ1-5,TRBD1,TRBV2,14,NA,CASSLGQGNQPQHF,TGTGCCAGCAGCCTAGGACAGGGAAATCAGCCCCAGCATTTT
TRBJ2-7,NA,TRBV28,15,NA,CASRQVGLFTYEQYF,TGTGCCAGCAGGCAGGTTGGCCTCTTTACCTACGAGCAGTACTTC
TRBJ1-5,NA,TRBV6-5,13,NA,CASSNNQNQPQHF,TGTGCCAGCAGCAACAACCAAAATCAGCCCCAGCATTTT
TRBJ1-4,NA,TRBV4-1,14,NA,CASSQVLSGEKLFF,TGCGCCAGCAGCCAAGTTTTATCAGGGGAAAAACTGTTTTTT
TRBJ1-6,NA,TRBV5-1,15,NA,CASSFAREGNSPLHF,TGCGCCAGCAGCTTCGCCCGGGAAGGCAATTCACCCCTCCACTTT
TRBJ1-5,TRBD1,TRBV28,14,NA,CASSSDRGGQPQHF,TGTGCCAGCAGTTCCGACAGGGGCGGTCAGCCCCAGCATTTT
TRBJ2-6,NA,TRBV14,16,NA,CASSPRHLAGANVLTF,TGTGCCAGCAGCCCCCGCCACTTGGCTGGGGCCAACGTCCTGACTTTC
TRBJ2-1,TRBD1,TRBV28,15,NA,CASSRPGTGLGEQFF,TGTGCCAGCAGCAGACCCGGGACAGGTTTAGGTGAGCAGTTCTTC
TRBJ2-2,TRBD2,TRBV28,15,NA,CASSLAGGNTGELFF,TGTGCCAGCAGTTTAGCGGGGGGGAACACCGGGGAGCTGTTTTTT
TRBJ1-4,NA,TRBV18,15,NA,CASSPAGEANEKLFF,TGTGCCAGCTCCCCGGCGGGGGAGGCTAATGAAAAACTGTTTTTT
TRBJ1-1,NA,TRBV30,14,NA,CASTGRTLNTEAFF,TGTGCATCAACAGGACGGACCTTGAACACTGAAGCTTTCTTT
TRBJ2-2,NA,TRBV5-1,16,NA,CASSLERVANTGELFF,TGCGCCAGCAGCTTGGAGAGGGTCGCGAACACCGGGGAGCTGTTTTTT
TRBJ2-3,NA,TRBV7-3,13,NA,CASSKTMRDTQYF,TGTGCCAGCAGCAAAACGATGAGAGATACGCAGTATTTT
TRBJ2-1,TRBD1,TRBV4-1,17,NA,CASRQEGSGTGLNEQFF,TGCGCCAGCAGACAAGAGGGGTCCGGGACAGGCCTCAATGAGCAGTTCTTC
TRBJ2-3,NA,TRBV28,10,NA,CASSQGTQYF,TGTGCCAGCAGTCAGGGTACGCAGTATTTT
TRBJ2-5,TRBD2,TRBV5-4,16,NA,CASSLRTSGRQETQYF,TGTGCCAGCAGCTTGAGGACTAGCGGAAGACAAGAGACCCAGTACTTC
TRBJ2-5,NA,TRBV28,14,NA,CASSLFGQQETQYF,TGTGCCAGCAGTTTATTTGGGCAGCAAGAGACCCAGTACTTC
TRBJ2-1,NA,TRBV6-5,14,NA,CASSQSGFYNEQFF,TGTGCCAGCAGTCAATCGGGGTTCTACAATGAGCAGTTCTTC
TRBJ1-2,NA,TRBV7-9,14,NA,CASSLGQNNYGYTF,TGTGCCAGCAGCTTAGGACAGAATAACTATGGCTACACCTTC
TRBJ2-1,NA,TRBV28,15,NA,CASSYPRGLSDEQFF,TGTGCCAGCAGTTATCCGCGGGGGCTGTCGGATGAGCAGTTCTTC
TRBJ1-6,NA,TRBV7-2,14,NA,CASSLITGDSPLHF,TGTGCCAGCAGCTTGATAACGGGGGATTCACCCCTCCACTTT
TRBJ1-3,TRBD1,TRBV10-1,17,NA,CASSGATGPSSGNTIYF,TGCGCCAGCAGTGGAGCGACAGGGCCCAGCTCTGGAAACACCATATATTTT
TRBJ2-6,NA,TRBV3-1/TRBV3-2,14,NA,CASSQLRGANVLTF,TGTGCCAGCAGCCAACTCCGTGGGGCCAACGTCCTGACTTTC
TRBJ2-7,NA,TRBV19,15,NA,CASSISGGGTYEQYF,TGTGCCAGTAGTATTAGTGGTGGCGGGACCTACGAGCAGTACTTC
TRBJ1-4,NA,TRBV6-5,13,NA,CASSYGHAEKLFF,TGTGCCAGCAGTTACGGGCATGCAGAAAAACTGTTTTTT
TRBJ1-1,NA,TRBV12-3/TRBV12-4,12,NA,CASSPGFTEAFF,TGTGCCAGCAGTCCAGGGTTTACTGAAGCTTTCTTT
TRBJ1-6,NA,TRBV27,13,NA,CASSGQKLPPLHF,TGTGCCAGCAGCGGACAGAAGCTTCCACCCCTCCACTTT
TRBJ1-1,TRBD1,TRBV7-3,13,NA,CASSPGGLGEAFF,TGTGCCAGCAGTCCAGGGGGCTTGGGTGAAGCTTTCTTT
TRBJ2-5,TRBD2,TRBV7-2,14,NA,CASSSGGVQETQYF,TGTGCCAGCAGCAGCGGGGGGGTGCAGGAGACCCAGTACTTC
TRBJ1-2,NA,TRBV20-1,10,few,CSARDNGYTF,TGCAGTGCTAGGGACAATGGCTACACCTTC
TRBJ1-1,TRBD1,TRBV6-5,15,NA,CASSYGGTGNTEAFF,TGTGCCAGCAGTTACGGGGGGACAGGAAACACTGAAGCTTTCTTT
TRBJ1-6,TRBD1,TRBV10-3,13,NA,CAIRRQGNSPLHF,TGTGCCATCAGAAGACAGGGTAATTCACCCCTCCACTTT
TRBJ2-3,TRBD2,TRBV3-1/TRBV3-2,21,NA,CASSQFFRRTSGRGSTDTQYF,TGTGCCAGCAGCCAATTTTTCCGGAGGACTAGCGGGCGAGGGAGCACAGATACGCAGTATTTT
TRBJ1-1,NA,TRBV20-1,15,NA,CSASYGGGGNTEAFF,TGCAGTGCTAGTTATGGGGGGGGAGGGAACACTGAAGCTTTCTTT
TRBJ2-5,TRBD1,TRBV18,17,NA,CASSPLKQTGVEETQYF,TGTGCCAGCTCACCTCTCAAACAGACAGGGGTAGAAGAGACCCAGTACTTC
TRBJ2-1,TRBD1,TRBV19,13,NA,CASSWTGGREQFF,TGTGCCAGTAGTTGGACAGGGGGCCGAGAGCAGTTCTTC
TRBJ1-2,NA,TRBV5-1,13,few,CASSLDNNYGYTF,TGCGCCAGCAGCTTGGACAATAACTATGGCTACACCTTC
TRBJ2-3,TRBD1,TRBV5-1,14,NA,CASSPGQGKDTQYF,TGCGCCAGCAGCCCAGGACAGGGGAAAGATACGCAGTATTTT
TRBJ1-2,TRBD1,TRBV5-1,14,NA,CASSGTGGTYGYTF,TGCGCCAGCAGCGGGACAGGGGGAACCTATGGCTACACCTTC
TRBJ1-6,TRBD1,TRBV27,13,NA,CASSPLTGFPLHF,TGTGCCAGCAGTCCCCTGACAGGGTTTCCCCTCCACTTT
TRBJ2-2,NA,TRBV5-4,12,once,CASSLAAGELFF,TGTGCCAGCAGCTTAGCGGCCGGGGAGCTGTTTTTT
TRBJ2-6,NA,TRBV24-1,14,NA,CATTDSSGANVLTF,TGTGCCACCACTGACAGCTCTGGGGCCAACGTCCTGACTTTC
TRBJ2-5,TRBD2,TRBV3-1/TRBV3-2,16,NA,CASSQAGLAGVETQYF,TGTGCCAGCAGCCAAGCCGGACTAGCGGGGGTGGAGACCCAGTACTTC
TRBJ1-2,NA,TRBV24-1,15,NA,CATSSTPGDHYGYTF,TGTGCCACCAGCTCTACTCCCGGGGATCACTATGGCTACACCTTC
TRBJ2-3,NA,TRBV2,10,NA,CARGVDTQYF,TGTGCCAGAGGGGTAGATACGCAGTATTTT
TRBJ2-2,TRBD2,TRBV7-3,15,NA,CASSLGREGTGELFF,TGTGCCAGCAGCTTAGGCAGGGAGGGGACCGGGGAGCTGTTTTTT
TRBJ1-1,NA,TRBV9,13,few,CASSRGGDTEAFF,TGTGCCAGCAGCAGGGGGGGAGACACTGAAGCTTTCTTT
TRBJ2-1,NA,TRBV7-9,17,NA,CASSTSRGGSSYNEQFF,TGTGCCAGCAGCACCTCAAGGGGGGGCAGCTCCTACAATGAGCAGTTCTTC